Listed here are 32 T cell receptor beta chains from one sample, sequenced in a study of T cell responses to AZD1222 COVID-19 vaccine. TCRdb keeps only in-frame clones here, not all; method: immunoSEQ multiplex PCR. The sample includes about 97,000 clones, more than 70% of them seen just once. This sample comprised peripheral blood, obtained on day 0 of AZD1222 vaccination. The receptors originated from an adult in good health.

The J gene is TRBJ2-3, the V gene TRBV29-1; 12 bases map to TRBD2. The trim removed 3 bases at V and 4 bases at J, leaving 11 bases unmatched. The CDR3 consists of 17 residues. CDR1 SQVTM and CDR2 ANQGSEA come from the germline V gene. CDR3 residues: CSVDSPSGRAQPDTQYF. CDR3 bases: TGCAGCGTTGATTCTCCTAGCGGGAGGGCCCAGCCAGATACGCAGTATTTT.

DNA of the CDR3: TGTGCCAGCAGTTTATGGCTCGAGGGCGGAAACACCATATATTTT. This encodes CASSLWLEGGNTIYF. The chain carries TRBV28 and TRBJ1-3; D gene ambiguous. V was shortened by 0 bases and J by 4 bases, with 10 bases between the two germline ends. The CDR3 totals 15 residues. CDR1 MDHEN and CDR2 SYDVKM come from the germline V gene.

This chain links TRBV4-2 with TRBJ1-5; a possible D gene is TRBD1 (5 bases). CDR1 LGHNA and CDR2 YNFKEQ come from the germline V gene. V was cut by 0 bases and J by 7 bases, with 16 bases left in between. The CDR3 has 16 residues. The CDR3 reads CASSQETGGRVQPQHF. CDR3 bases: TGTGCCAGCAGCCAAGAAACGGGAGGCAGGGTCCAGCCCCAGCATTTT.

The chain uses TRBV9 and TRBJ1-1, with 7 bases fitting TRBD1. In germline, CDR1 is SGDLS, CDR2 YYNGEE. After removal of 4 bases from V and 1 base from J, the junction contained 7 bases not matched to a gene. The CDR3 is made up of 15 amino acids. This CDR3 reads CASSPTTGKNTEAFF. The CDR3 DNA sequence: TGTGCCAGCAGCCCAACGACAGGGAAGAACACTGAAGCTTTCTTT.

J is TRBJ2-5 and V is TRBV7-9, with D possibly matching TRBD1 (7 bases). This CDR3 has 16 amino acids. Trimming removed 5 bases from V and 1 base from J, with 17 bases in between. The germline V gene encodes CDR1 SEHNR and CDR2 FQNEAQ (reference sequence). The CDR3 coding sequence is TGTGCCAGCAGCGCCAACGGGGGACAGCCCCAAGAGACCCAGTACTTC. Translation gives CASSANGGQPQETQYF.

The chain combines TRBV28 with TRBJ1-1; D not certain. V gave up 5 bases and J gave up 9 bases, with 13 bases separating them. CDR1 and CDR2 (germline): MDHEN, SYDVKM. The CDR3 sequence is 12 residues long. In DNA, the CDR3 is TGTGCCAGCAGTCTTGCTCGGGTAAAAGCTTTCTTT. Translating it yields CASSLARVKAFF.

The rearrangement links TRBV10-3 to TRBJ2-7, with 13 bases aligning to TRBD2. Germline V gene data show CDR1 as ENHRY and CDR2 as SYGVKD. This CDR3 is built from 15 residues. Trimming removed 0 bases from V and 4 bases from J; junction bases left unmatched: 0. Here the CDR3 reads CAISESLAGGYEQYF. Written as DNA, the CDR3 is TGTGCCATCAGTGAGTCACTAGCGGGAGGGTACGAGCAGTACTTC.

This chain connects TRBV5-1 to TRBJ1-1; D uncertain. V dropped 3 bases and J dropped 1 base, with 7 bases sitting between them. The CDR3 is 13 amino acids. Germline loops: CDR1 SGHRS, CDR2 YFSETQ. This chain's CDR3 is CASSSSGNTEAFF. CDR3 DNA sequence: TGCGCCAGCAGCTCATCAGGGAACACTGAAGCTTTCTTT. Combining the CDR3 with reference TRBV5-1 and TRBJ1-1 gives the whole variable domain KAGVTQTPRYLIKTRGQQVTLSCSPISGHRSVSWYQQTPGQGLQFLFEYFSETQRNKGNFPGRFSGRQFSNSRSEMNVSTLELGDSALYLCASSSSGNTEAFFGQGTRLTVV.

This clone appeared once. The chain uses TRBV18 and TRBJ2-3; D is uncertain. The V gene lost 2 bases and the J gene lost 2 bases, with 8 bases spanning the gap. Germline V gene sequence: CDR1 KGHSH, CDR2 LQKENI. CDR3 size: 14 residues. CDR3 sequence reads: CASSPSLFTDTQYF. CDR3 nucleotides: TGTGCCAGCTCACCAAGTTTATTCACAGATACGCAGTATTTT. The full variable domain, its missing parts supplied by reference TRBV18 and TRBJ2-3, is NAGVMQNPRHLVRRRGQEARLRCSPMKGHSHVYWYRQLPEEGLKFMVYLQKENIIDESGMPKERFSAEFPKEGPSILRIQQVVRGDSAAYFCASSPSLFTDTQYFGPGTRLTVL.

The CDR3 DNA sequence: TGTGCCAGCAGCCCCGTGGGGAGTGGGTCCTACGAGCAGTACTTC. Translated: CASSPVGSGSYEQYF. The chain recombines TRBV7-3 with TRBJ2-7, with D perhaps TRBD2 (5 bases). The CDR3 spans 15 residues. Germline V gene data show CDR1 as SGHTA and CDR2 as FQGTGA. Trimming removed 5 bases from V and 1 base from J, with 15 bases in between.

DNA of the CDR3: TGTGCCAGCTCCGGGGGGGCGAATGAGCAGTTCTTC. Translation gives CASSGGANEQFF. The chain is built from TRBV28 and TRBJ2-1, with TRBD2 identical over 8 bases. CDR1 is MDHEN and CDR2 is SYDVKM in the germline V gene. V was clipped by 8 bases and J by 7 bases; unmatched bases: 4. CDR3 length: 12 amino acids.

V and J are TRBV27 and TRBJ2-2; D is possibly TRBD1 (6 bases). The CDR3 runs to 16 residues. Germline V lookup: CDR1 MNHEY, CDR2 SMNVEV (reference sequence). V lost 5 bases and J lost 0, with 13 bases in between. Here the CDR3 DNA reads TGTGCCAGCAGTACCCTGGGGGACACGAACACCGGGGAGCTGTTTTTT. Its protein product is CASSTLGDTNTGELFF.

The chain combines TRBV2 with TRBJ1-1; possibly TRBD1 for D (5 bases). The V gene's germline CDR1 is SNHLY and CDR2 FYNNEI. The CDR3 has 14 amino acids. Trimming took 3 bases from V and 0 from J, leaving 8 bases between them. As DNA, the CDR3 is TGTGCCAGCAGTGACAGGGTCATGAACACTGAAGCTTTCTTT. Translated: CASSDRVMNTEAFF.

The genes are TRBV5-1 and TRBJ1-1; D is possibly TRBD1 (6 bases). V dropped 0 bases and J dropped 1 base, with 10 bases sitting between them. CDR1 is SGHRS, CDR2 YFSETQ, per germline. The CDR3 loop spans 15 amino acids. The CDR3 sequence: CASSLGQGSNTEAFF. CDR3 DNA sequence: TGCGCCAGCAGCTTGGGTCAGGGGTCGAACACTGAAGCTTTCTTT. The whole variable domain, filled in from reference TRBV5-1 and TRBJ1-1, reads KAGVTQTPRYLIKTRGQQVTLSCSPISGHRSVSWYQQTPGQGLQFLFEYFSETQRNKGNFPGRFSGRQFSNSRSEMNVSTLELGDSALYLCASSLGQGSNTEAFFGQGTRLTVV.

The chain uses TRBV5-4 and TRBJ1-2; TRBD1 might be the D (5 bases). The ends were cut back, 6 bases at V and 7 bases at J, with 16 bases in the middle. CDR3 size: 13 residues. In germline, CDR1 is SGHNT, CDR2 YYREEE (reference sequence). CDR3 coding DNA: TGTGCCAGCACCTTTACCCGGGGGGGTGGCTACACCTTC. Translation gives CASTFTRGGGYTF. Full variable domain (rest looked up from reference TRBV5-4 and TRBJ1-2): ETGVTQSPTHLIKTRGQQVTLRCSSQSGHNTVSWYQQALGQGPQFIFQYYREEENGRGNFPPRFSGLQFPNYSSELNVNALELDDSALYLCASTFTRGGGYTFGSGTRLTVV.

The genes are TRBV5-1 and TRBJ2-1; 9 bases are shared with TRBD2. The ends lost 5 bases at V and 5 bases at J; junction bases unmatched: 5. This CDR3 is built from 14 residues. Germline-derived CDR1 and CDR2 are SGHRS and YFSETQ. CDR3 bases: TGCGCCAGCAGAAGCCCTAGCGGGAACAATGAGCAGTTCTTC. It is translated as CASRSPSGNNEQFF.

This chain joins TRBV30 and TRBJ1-5; 8 bases are a match to TRBD1. The CDR3 has 13 amino acids. V lost 3 bases, J lost 5 bases, and 3 bases stayed unmatched. Germline values: CDR1 GTSNPN, CDR2 SVGIG (reference sequence). The CDR3 loop is CAWSRQGYQPQHF. The DNA for the CDR3 is TGTGCCTGGAGCCGACAGGGGTATCAGCCCCAGCATTTT.

This clone was seen a few times. This chain connects TRBV7-9 to TRBJ2-2; D unclear. CDR3 length: 13 amino acids. Germline CDR1 and CDR2: SEHNR and FQNEAQ (reference sequence). V lost 1 base and J lost 5, with 5 bases in between. The CDR3 DNA is TGTGCCAGCAGCTTAGTACAAACCGGGGAGCTGTTTTTT. Amino acid sequence: CASSLVQTGELFF.

The rearrangement uses TRBV6-5 and TRBJ2-7; 12 nucleotides line up with TRBD2. Germline CDR1 and CDR2: MNHEY and SVGAGI. The CDR3 extends over 16 amino acids. V was clipped by 0 bases and J by 6 bases; unmatched bases: 6. The CDR3 nucleotides are TGTGCCAGCAGTTACTCGGGGGCTAGCGGGAGGGCCGAGCAGTACTTC. Translating gives CASSYSGASGRAEQYF.

J is TRBJ2-3 and V is TRBV9, with D possibly being TRBD1 or TRBD2 (6 bases each). Germline assignment: CDR1 SGDLS and CDR2 YYNGEE. This CDR3 comprises 15 residues. Trimming shortened V by 0 bases and J by 4 bases, and 12 bases separated the two germline ends. The CDR3, as DNA: TGTGCCAGCAGCGTAGTCCCGGGGGCCCCAGATACGCAGTATTTT. Translating it yields CASSVVPGAPDTQYF.

The chain uses TRBV5-8 and TRBJ1-4; D is possibly TRBD1 (6 bases). The CDR3 length is 15 residues. Germline loops: CDR1 SGHTS, CDR2 YDEGEE. V was shortened by 7 bases and J by 3 bases, with 16 bases between the two germline ends. CDR3 coding DNA: TGTGCCAGCCGCGGGGGGCACAGTTCTAATGAAAAACTGTTTTTT. Encoded protein: CASRGGHSSNEKLFF.

The chain is built from TRBV19 and TRBJ1-5; D perhaps matches TRBD1 (5 bases). CDR1 and CDR2 (germline): LNHDA, SQIVND (reference sequence). The CDR3 has 14 residues. V was shortened by 7 bases and J by 6 bases, with 16 bases between the two germline ends. This CDR3 reads CASNPGSIRQPQHF. The CDR3 bases are TGTGCCAGTAACCCAGGGTCTATCCGTCAGCCCCAGCATTTT.

The gene calls are TRBV2 and TRBJ1-1; TRBD1 aligns across 9 bases. The V gene's germline CDR1 is SNHLY and CDR2 FYNNEI. The CDR3 sequence is 14 residues long. Unmatched junction bases numbered 4, after V lost 3 bases and J lost 5 bases. The CDR3 DNA reads TGTGCCAGCAGTGATCGACAGGGGGGGACTGAAGCTTTCTTT. Translation gives CASSDRQGGTEAFF.

CDR3 in DNA: TGTGCCAGCAGTGTTAAGTTAGGGGCTCGGGGCTACACCTTC. Its translation: CASSVKLGARGYTF. The chain links TRBV2 to TRBJ1-2; D might be TRBD1 (5 bases). The V end lost 4 bases, the J end lost 8 bases, and 17 bases lay between the germline ends. This CDR3 is 14 amino acids long. Germline CDR1 and CDR2: SNHLY and FYNNEI.

This chain links TRBV3-1 (or the pseudogene TRBV3-2) with TRBJ2-7; D not resolved. CDR3 size: 17 residues. Looked up from germline, CDR1 is LGHDT and CDR2 is YNNKEL (reference sequence). The V end was cut by 2 bases, the J end by 0 bases, with 17 bases between. The CDR3, as DNA: TGTGCCAGCAGCCAACTCTCGGATCCTTTGAGCTCCTACGAGCAGTACTTC. It yields the protein CASSQLSDPLSSYEQYF.

This chain connects TRBV19 to TRBJ1-2; no clear D. Trimming cost V 1 base and J 4 bases, with 7 bases left between them. From germline, CDR1 is LNHDA and CDR2 SQIVND (reference sequence). The CDR3 has 13 residues. The chain's CDR3 is CASSIATSYGYTF. The DNA of the CDR3 is TGTGCCAGTAGTATAGCGACAAGCTATGGCTACACCTTC.

In this sample, this clone turned up a few times. The V call is TRBV28, the J call TRBJ2-7; D may be TRBD1 (5 bases). CDR3 length: 13 amino acids. V was shortened by 6 bases and J by 1 base, with 10 bases between the two germline ends. Germline CDR1 MDHEN, CDR2 SYDVKM. CDR3 sequence reads: CASSPGSSYEQYF. CDR3 bases: TGTGCCAGCAGCCCAGGGTCGTCCTACGAGCAGTACTTC.

The chain joins TRBV18 to TRBJ2-5, with D perhaps TRBD1 (6 bases). The CDR3 sequence is 13 residues long. The germline CDR1 and CDR2 sequences are KGHSH and LQKENI. The V end lost 1 base, the J end lost 3 bases, and 6 bases lay between the germline ends. The CDR3 region is CASSPQGEETQYF. CDR3 nucleotide sequence: TGTGCCAGCTCACCACAGGGGGAAGAGACCCAGTACTTC.

V and J are TRBV7-8 and TRBJ1-5; TRBD1 might be the D (5 bases). The germline gives CDR1 SGHVS, CDR2 FQNEAQ. The CDR3 has 16 residues. The V end was cut by 3 bases, the J end by 3 bases, with 15 bases between. The DNA of the CDR3 is TGTGCCAGCAGCTTTCAGCAGGGAAACACCAATCAGCCCCAGCATTTT. Translating it yields CASSFQQGNTNQPQHF.

The chain joins TRBV4-2 to TRBJ2-7, with 8 bases lining up with TRBD2. The CDR3 contains 16 residues. Germline assignment: CDR1 LGHNA and CDR2 YNFKEQ. Trimming cost V 0 bases and J 2 bases; bases outside gene matches: 6. The CDR3 coding sequence is TGTGCCAGCAGCCAAGATGGGGCGGGAGGCGCCTACGAGCAGTACTTC. It translates to CASSQDGAGGAYEQYF.

V gene TRBV5-3 combines with J gene TRBJ2-1; 8 bases line up with TRBD2. TRBV5-3 qualifies as an ORF whose function is uncertain. This CDR3 is built from 14 residues. V was pared by 4 bases and J by 8 bases, with 8 bases of the junction left unmatched. This chain's CDR3 is CARSGTGGLYEQFF. Written as DNA, the CDR3 is TGTGCCAGAAGCGGAACGGGAGGGCTTTATGAGCAGTTCTTC.

The chain carries TRBV25-1 and TRBJ2-3, with TRBD2 matching 9 bases. Germline values: CDR1 MGHDK, CDR2 SYGVNS. The trim removed 3 bases at V and 0 bases at J, leaving 1 base unmatched. This CDR3 has 15 residues. In DNA form, the CDR3 reads TGTGCCAGCAGTGATAGCGGGAGAAGCACAGATACGCAGTATTTT. Encoded protein: CASSDSGRSTDTQYF.